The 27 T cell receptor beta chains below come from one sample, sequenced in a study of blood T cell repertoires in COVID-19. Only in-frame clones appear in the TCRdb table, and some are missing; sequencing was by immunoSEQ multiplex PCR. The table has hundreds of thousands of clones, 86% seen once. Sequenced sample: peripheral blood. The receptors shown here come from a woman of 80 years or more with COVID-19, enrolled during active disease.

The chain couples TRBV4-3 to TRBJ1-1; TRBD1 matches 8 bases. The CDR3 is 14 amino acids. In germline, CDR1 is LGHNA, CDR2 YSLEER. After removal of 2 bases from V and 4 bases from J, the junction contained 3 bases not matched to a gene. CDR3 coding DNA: TGCGCCAGCAGCCAATTTACAGGGGGCACTGAAGCTTTCTTT. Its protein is CASSQFTGGTEAFF.

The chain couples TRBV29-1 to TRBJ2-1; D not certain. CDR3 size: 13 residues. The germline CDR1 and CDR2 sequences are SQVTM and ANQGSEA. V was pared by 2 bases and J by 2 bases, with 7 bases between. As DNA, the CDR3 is TGCAGCGTTGAACGGGTAGCCTACAATGAGCAGTTCTTC. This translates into CSVERVAYNEQFF.

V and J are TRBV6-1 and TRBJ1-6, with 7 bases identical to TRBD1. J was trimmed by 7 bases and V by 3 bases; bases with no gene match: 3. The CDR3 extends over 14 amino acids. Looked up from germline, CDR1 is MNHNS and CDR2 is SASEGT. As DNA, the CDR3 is TGTGCCAGCAGTGAGACAGGGACCAATTCACCCCTCCACTTT. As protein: CASSETGTNSPLHF.

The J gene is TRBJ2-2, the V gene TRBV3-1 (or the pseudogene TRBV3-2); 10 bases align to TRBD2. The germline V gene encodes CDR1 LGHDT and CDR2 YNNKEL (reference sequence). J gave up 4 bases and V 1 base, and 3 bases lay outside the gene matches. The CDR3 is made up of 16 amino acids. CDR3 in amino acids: CASSQGLAGVTGELFF. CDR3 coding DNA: TGTGCCAGCAGCCAAGGACTAGCGGGTGTCACCGGGGAGCTGTTTTTT.

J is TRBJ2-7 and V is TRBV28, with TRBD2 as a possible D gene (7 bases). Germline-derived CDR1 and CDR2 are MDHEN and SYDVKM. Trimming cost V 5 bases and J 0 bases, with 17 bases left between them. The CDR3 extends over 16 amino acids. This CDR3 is CASSPQGRVSSYEQYV. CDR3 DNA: TGTGCCAGCAGTCCCCAGGGGAGGGTAAGCTCCTACGAGCAGTACGTC.

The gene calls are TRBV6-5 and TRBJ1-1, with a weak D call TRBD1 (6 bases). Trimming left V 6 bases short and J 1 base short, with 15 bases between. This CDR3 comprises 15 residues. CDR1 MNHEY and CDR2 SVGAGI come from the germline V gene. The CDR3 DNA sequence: TGTGCCAGCAGAGAGGACAGTTTAAAGAACACTGAAGCTTTCTTT. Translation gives CASREDSLKNTEAFF.

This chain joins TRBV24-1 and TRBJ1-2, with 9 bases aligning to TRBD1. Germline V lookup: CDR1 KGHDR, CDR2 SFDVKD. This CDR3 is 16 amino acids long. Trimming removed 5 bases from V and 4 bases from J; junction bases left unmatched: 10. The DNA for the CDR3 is TGTGCCACCAGTGCTTCACCCGGACAGGGGAGCTATGGCTACACCTTC. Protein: CATSASPGQGSYGYTF.

CDR3 bases: TGTGCCACCAGTGATTTGAAGGGGAACTATGGCTACACCTTC. Its protein is CATSDLKGNYGYTF. This sequence joins TRBV24-1 and TRBJ1-2, with TRBD1 as a possible D gene (5 bases). This CDR3 contains 14 residues. The V gene lost 0 bases and the J gene lost 2 bases, with 6 bases spanning the gap. Looked up from germline, CDR1 is KGHDR and CDR2 is SFDVKD.

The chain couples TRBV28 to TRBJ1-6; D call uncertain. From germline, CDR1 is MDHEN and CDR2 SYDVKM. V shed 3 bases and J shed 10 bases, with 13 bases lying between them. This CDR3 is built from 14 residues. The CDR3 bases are TGTGCCAGCAGTTTCATGGGGAGTGGATCACCCCTCCACTTT. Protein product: CASSFMGSGSPLHF.

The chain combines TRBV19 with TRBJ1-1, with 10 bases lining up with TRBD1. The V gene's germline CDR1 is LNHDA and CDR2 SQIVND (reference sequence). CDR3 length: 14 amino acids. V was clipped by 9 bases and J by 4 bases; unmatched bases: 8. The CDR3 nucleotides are TGTGCCAGCGGACTTGACAGGGGGCCCACTGAAGCTTTCTTT. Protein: CASGLDRGPTEAFF.

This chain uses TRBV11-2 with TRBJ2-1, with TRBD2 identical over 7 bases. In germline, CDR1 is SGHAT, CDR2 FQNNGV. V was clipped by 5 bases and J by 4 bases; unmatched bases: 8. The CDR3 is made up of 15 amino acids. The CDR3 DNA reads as TGTGCCAGCAGCCCCCGCCGCGGGGGATACAATGAGCAGTTCTTC. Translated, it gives CASSPRRGGYNEQFF.

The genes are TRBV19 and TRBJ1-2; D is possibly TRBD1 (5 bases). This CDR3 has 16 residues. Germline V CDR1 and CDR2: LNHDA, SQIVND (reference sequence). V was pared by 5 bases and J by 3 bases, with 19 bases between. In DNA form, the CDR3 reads TGTGCCAGTAGTTCCCGTGGGGGGTCGGAGGACTATGGCTACACCTTC. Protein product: CASSSRGGSEDYGYTF.

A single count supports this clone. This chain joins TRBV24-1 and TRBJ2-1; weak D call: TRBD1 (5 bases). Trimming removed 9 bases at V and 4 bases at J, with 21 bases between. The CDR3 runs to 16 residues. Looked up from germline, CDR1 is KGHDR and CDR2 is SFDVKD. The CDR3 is CATQGSKMGIYNEQFF. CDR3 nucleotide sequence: TGTGCCACCCAGGGCTCAAAAATGGGGATATACAATGAGCAGTTCTTC.

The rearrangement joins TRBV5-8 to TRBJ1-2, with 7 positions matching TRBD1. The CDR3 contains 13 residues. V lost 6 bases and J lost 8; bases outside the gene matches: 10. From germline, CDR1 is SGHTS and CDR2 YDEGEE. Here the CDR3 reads CASNRGQERGYTF. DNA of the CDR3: TGTGCCAGCAACAGGGGCCAAGAGCGGGGCTACACCTTC.

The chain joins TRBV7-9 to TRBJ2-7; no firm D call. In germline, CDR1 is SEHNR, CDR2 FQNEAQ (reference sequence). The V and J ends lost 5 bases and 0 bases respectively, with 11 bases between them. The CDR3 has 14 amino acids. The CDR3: CASSGQQSSYEQYF. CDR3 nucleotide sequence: TGTGCCAGCAGCGGGCAGCAGAGCTCCTACGAGCAGTACTTC.

CDR3 sequence (DNA): TGTGCCAGCAGTTCGCCGGGGGACAGGAGTTACTATGGCTACACCTTC. Translating it yields CASSSPGDRSYYGYTF. This sequence joins TRBV6-5 and TRBJ1-2; 8 bases line up with TRBD1. With 4 bases clipped from V and 3 bases from J, the junction kept 10 bases outside the gene matches. This CDR3 region has 16 residues. Germline assignment: CDR1 MNHEY and CDR2 SVGAGI.

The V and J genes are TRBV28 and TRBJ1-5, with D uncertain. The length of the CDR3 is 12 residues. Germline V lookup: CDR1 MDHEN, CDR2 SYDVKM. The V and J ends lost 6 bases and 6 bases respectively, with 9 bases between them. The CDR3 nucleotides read TGTGCCAGCAGGCCCTCCGGTCAGCCCCAGCATTTT. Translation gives CASRPSGQPQHF. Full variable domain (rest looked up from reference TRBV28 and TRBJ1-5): DVKVTQSSRYLVKRTGEKVFLECVQDMDHENMFWYRQDPGLGLRLIYFSYDVKMKEKGDIPEGYSVSREKKERFSLILESASTNQTSMYLCASRPSGQPQHFGDGTRLSIL.

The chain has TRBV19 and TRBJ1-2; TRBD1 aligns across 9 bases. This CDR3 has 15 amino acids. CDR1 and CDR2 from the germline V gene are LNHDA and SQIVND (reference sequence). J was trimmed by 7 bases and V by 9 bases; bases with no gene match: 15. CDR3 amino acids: CASVRDRVGSGGYTF. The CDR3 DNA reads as TGTGCCAGCGTCCGGGACAGGGTGGGCTCCGGTGGCTACACCTTC.

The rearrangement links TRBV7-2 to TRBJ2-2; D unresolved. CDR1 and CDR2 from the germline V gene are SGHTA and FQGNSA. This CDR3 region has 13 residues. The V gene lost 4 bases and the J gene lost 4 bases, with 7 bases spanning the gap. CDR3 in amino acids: CASSSLPTGELFF. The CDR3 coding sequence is TGTGCCAGCAGCTCCCTTCCCACCGGGGAGCTGTTTTTT.

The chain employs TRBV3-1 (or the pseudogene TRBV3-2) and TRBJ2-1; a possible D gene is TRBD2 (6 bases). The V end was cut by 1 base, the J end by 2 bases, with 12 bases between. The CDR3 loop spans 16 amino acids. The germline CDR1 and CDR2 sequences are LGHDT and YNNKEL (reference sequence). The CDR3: CASSQVLSSAYNEQFF. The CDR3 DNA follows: TGTGCCAGCAGCCAAGTTTTGTCTAGCGCCTACAATGAGCAGTTCTTC.

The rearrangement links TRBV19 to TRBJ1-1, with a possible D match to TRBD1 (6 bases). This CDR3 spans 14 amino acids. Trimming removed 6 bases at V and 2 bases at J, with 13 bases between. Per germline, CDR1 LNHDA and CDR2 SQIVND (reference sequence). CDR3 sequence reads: CASRDLQGNTEAFF. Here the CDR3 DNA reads TGTGCCAGTAGAGACCTACAGGGAAACACTGAAGCTTTCTTT.

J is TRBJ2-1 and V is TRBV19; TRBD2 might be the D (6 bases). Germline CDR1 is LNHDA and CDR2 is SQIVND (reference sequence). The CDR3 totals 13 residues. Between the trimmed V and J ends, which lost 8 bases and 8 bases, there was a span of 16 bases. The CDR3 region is CASAGPPGYEQFF. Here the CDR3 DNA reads TGTGCCAGTGCGGGACCCCCAGGTTATGAGCAGTTCTTC.

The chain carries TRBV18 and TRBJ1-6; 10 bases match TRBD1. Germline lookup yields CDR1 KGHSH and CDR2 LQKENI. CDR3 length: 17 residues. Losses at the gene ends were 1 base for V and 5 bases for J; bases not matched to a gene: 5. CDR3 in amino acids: CASSPRGQGLHNSPLHF. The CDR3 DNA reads TGTGCCAGCTCACCACGGGGACAGGGGCTCCATAATTCACCCCTCCACTTT. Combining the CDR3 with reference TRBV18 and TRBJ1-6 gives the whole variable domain NAGVMQNPRHLVRRRGQEARLRCSPMKGHSHVYWYRQLPEEGLKFMVYLQKENIIDESGMPKERFSAEFPKEGPSILRIQQVVRGDSAAYFCASSPRGQGLHNSPLHFGNGTRLTVT.

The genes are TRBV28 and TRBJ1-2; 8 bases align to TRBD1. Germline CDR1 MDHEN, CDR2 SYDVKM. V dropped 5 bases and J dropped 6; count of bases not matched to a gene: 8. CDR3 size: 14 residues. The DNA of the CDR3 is TGTGCCAGCAGTCCCCAGGGGGCGTACGATGGCTACACCTTC. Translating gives CASSPQGAYDGYTF.

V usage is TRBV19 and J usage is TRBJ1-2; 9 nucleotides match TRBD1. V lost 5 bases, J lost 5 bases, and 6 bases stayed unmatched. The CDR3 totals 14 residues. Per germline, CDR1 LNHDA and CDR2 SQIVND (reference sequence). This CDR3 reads CASSSKGQGYGYTF. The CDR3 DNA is TGTGCCAGTAGTTCAAAGGGACAGGGATATGGCTACACCTTC.

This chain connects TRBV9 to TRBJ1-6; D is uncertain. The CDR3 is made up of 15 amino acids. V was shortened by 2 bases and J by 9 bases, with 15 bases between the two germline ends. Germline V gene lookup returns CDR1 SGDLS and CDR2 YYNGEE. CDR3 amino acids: CASSVREGSGSPLHF. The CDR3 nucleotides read TGTGCCAGCAGCGTCCGGGAGGGATCAGGTTCACCCCTCCACTTT.

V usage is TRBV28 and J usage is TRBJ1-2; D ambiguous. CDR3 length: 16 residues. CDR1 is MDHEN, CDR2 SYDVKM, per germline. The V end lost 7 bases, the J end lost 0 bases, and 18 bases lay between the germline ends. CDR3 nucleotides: TGTGCCAGCACCACCCCGCCGGAGGAATCTAACTATGGCTACACCTTC. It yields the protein CASTTPPEESNYGYTF.